The present T cell receptor beta chain was sequenced within a study of cytomegalovirus exposure and HLA in healthy donors. Study outcomes and limitations: Being productive about 87% or about 30% of the time was typical of most TCR beta V segments in an earlier analysis. A later analysis reportedly identified an Asian-associated ancestry cluster as carrying fewer N-insertions than the roughly 720-donor mean. Researchers counted around 180 TCR beta chains as cytomegalovirus-associated.

As concerns this clone: Its antigen is as yet unknown.

V shed 5 bases and J 8 bases; nucleotides not matched to a gene: 22. This CDR3 is 17 amino acids long. Germline V gene lookup returns CDR1 GTSNPN and CDR2 SVGIG (reference sequence). PCR involved 60 Vbeta and 13 Jbeta primers. Method: immunoSEQ multiplex PCR; TCRdb's copy keeps in-frame clones and lacks some. Altogether some 180,000 clones are present, roughly three quarters being singletons, with the ten largest covering roughly 2.5%. The source is a woman in her 30s in good health and CMV-seropositive. The V call is TRBV30, the J call TRBJ1-2, with TRBD1 identical over 8 bases. Material for sequencing was PBMCs. The CDR3 DNA follows: TGTGCCTGGGGAAGGTCCTGGGGTACAGGGGGAGAAGGAGGCTACACCTTC. This sequence encodes CAWGRSWGTGGEGGYTF.